The 5 T cell receptor beta chains listed next were all sequenced from one sample in a study of early T cells in non-severe SARS-CoV-2 infection (dated by TCRdb to about 2021). The method was 5' RACE. For sequencing, a NextSeq 500 was employed. The public reads were quality trimmed at Q25 with fastp and then assembled into clones with MiXCR by TCRdb, keeping productive beta chains. Rows merge per CDR3 protein into single entries with the most common DNA and genes. Here the sample has roughly 40,000 distinct CDR3 sequences; roughly 6.2% occur a single time. The ten largest make up approximately 13% of the sample. Material for sequencing was whole blood. These receptors came from an adult who was a healthcare worker with PCR-confirmed SARS-CoV-2 infection or an uninfected control (not recorded which).

This clonotype was detected a few times. The chain joins TRBV7-2 to TRBJ2-1; D possibly corresponds to TRBD1 (7 bases). CDR3 size: 19 residues. Trimming stripped 4 bases from V and 9 bases from J, with 31 bases between. Germline V gene sequence: CDR1 SGHTA, CDR2 FQGNSA. The CDR3 nucleotides read TGTGCCAGCAGCTCCTGGGACAGTTTATTACCCCACGCCGGGAGTGAGCAGTTCTTC. Translating it yields CASSSWDSLLPHAGSEQFF.

This clonotype was observed at least ten times. The CDR3 sequence: CASSETRTREQETQYF. DNA for the CDR3: TGTGCCAGCAGTGAAACAAGGACTAGGGAGCAGGAGACCCAGTACTTC. The V call is TRBV6-1, the J call TRBJ2-5; TRBD2 matches 7 bases. The germline CDR1 and CDR2 sequences are MNHNS and SASEGT. V dropped 2 bases and J dropped 5; count of bases not matched to a gene: 11. This CDR3 spans 16 amino acids.

This clonotype was detected ten times or more. CDR3 residues: CASSLRRGEGTNEKLFF. CDR3 in DNA: TGTGCCAGCAGCTTAAGGAGAGGGGAAGGAACTAATGAAAAACTGTTTTTT. The V and J genes are TRBV11-2 and TRBJ1-4, with D perhaps matching TRBD1 (5 bases). Germline V gene lookup returns CDR1 SGHAT and CDR2 FQNNGV. V lost 2 bases to trimming and J lost 1 base, with 14 bases between them. The CDR3 covers 17 residues.

As to this clonotype: A much larger clone differs from this one at a single base, so this may be a read error. The rearrangement uses TRBV6-1 and TRBJ2-7; 7 bases fit TRBD1. The CDR3 runs to 14 residues. Germline V gives CDR1 MNHNS, CDR2 SASEGT. DNA of the CDR3: TGTGCCAGCAGTGAAGGGGACAGCTCCTACGAGCAGAACTTC. Protein sequence: CASSEGDSSYEQNF.

The table lists this clonotype with a few counts. The chain couples TRBV7-2 to TRBJ2-5, with 15 bases aligning to TRBD2. The CDR3 sequence is 17 residues long. V was clipped by 5 bases and J by 10 bases; unmatched bases: 14. In germline, CDR1 is SGHTA, CDR2 FQGNSA. CDR3 bases: TGTGCCAGCAGCACGGGACTAGCGGGGGGTACGCTTGTGGACCAGTACTTC. Protein: CASSTGLAGGTLVDQYF.